What follows are 12 T cell receptor beta chains derived from one specimen sequenced in a study of monozygotic twins with inflammatory bowel disease. TCRdb re-called the 5' RACE reads; one entry per CDR3 protein, DNA not given. The sample includes 300,000 to 450,000 distinct CDR3 sequences. Material for sequencing was blood. The receptors were gathered from a human donor with ulcerative colitis or Crohn's disease, or a healthy co-twin of an affected twin (not recorded which).

The J gene is TRBJ2-5, the V gene TRBV20-1; as DNA is missing, the TRBD1 call by TCRdb cannot be tested. CDR3 length equals 13 residues. Germline V lookup: CDR1 DFQATT, CDR2 SNEGSKA (reference sequence). The chain's CDR3 is CSARAPERETQYF.

This chain connects TRBV18 to TRBJ2-3; the TCRdb D gene call, TRBD2, has no DNA to confirm it. Germline CDR1 KGHSH, CDR2 LQKENI. The CDR3 length is 16 residues. CDR3: CASSPLNSGTTDTQYF.

V gene TRBV7-6 combines with J gene TRBJ2-2; as DNA is missing, the TRBD1 call by TCRdb cannot be tested. The CDR3 has 13 residues. Per the germline V gene, CDR1 is SGHVS and CDR2 is FNYEAQ. The CDR3 is CASSSSGAGELFF.

The chain has TRBV2 and TRBJ2-1; TCRdb reports TRBD1, a call that lacks DNA to check it against. Per the germline V gene, CDR1 is SNHLY and CDR2 is FYNNEI. CDR3 length equals 13 residues. The CDR3 region is CASSRTAYNEQFF. The full variable domain, in which reference TRBV2 and TRBJ2-1 provide the parts outside the CDR3, is EPEVTQTPSHQVTQMGQEVILRCVPISNHLYFYWYRQILGQKVEFLVSFYNNEISEKSEIFDDQFSVERPDGSNFTLKIRSTKLEDSAMYFCASSRTAYNEQFFGPGTRLTVL.

The chain uses TRBV5-1 and TRBJ2-3. The CDR3 extends over 12 amino acids. Germline CDR1 reads SGHRS; CDR2 reads YFSETQ. The chain's CDR3 is CASSSVEDTQYF.

This chain joins TRBV5-1 and TRBJ2-1; the D gene TCRdb calls, TRBD1, cannot be checked with no DNA. Germline assignment: CDR1 SGHRS and CDR2 YFSETQ. The length of the CDR3 is 15 residues. The CDR3: CASSLGGSQGNEQFF.

J is TRBJ2-5 and V is TRBV6-6. The CDR3 is 14 amino acids. Germline CDR1 MNHNY, CDR2 SVGAGI (reference sequence). The CDR3 region is CASSYGSNQETQYF.

This chain uses TRBV12-3 or TRBV12-4 with TRBJ2-7; there is no DNA to check the TCRdb D call of TRBD2. CDR3 size: 16 residues. CDR3 sequence reads: CASSGTSDSDYYEQYF.

This chain links TRBV29-1 with TRBJ1-1; absent DNA, TCRdb's TRBD1 call cannot be checked. Germline-derived CDR1 and CDR2 are SQVTM and ANQGSEA. The CDR3 length is 12 residues. CDR3 residues: CSVESPDQKAFF.

V and J are TRBV3-1 and TRBJ2-2. This CDR3 contains 15 residues. CDR1 and CDR2 (germline): LGHDT, YNNKEL (reference sequence). The CDR3 sequence: CASSPFQENTGELFF.

This rearrangement joins TRBV5-1 to TRBJ2-5; no DNA is available, so the TRBD2 call from TCRdb remains unchecked. This CDR3 is built from 15 residues. Germline-derived CDR1 and CDR2 are SGHRS and YFSETQ. The CDR3 spells CASSLALVDPETQYF.

The CDR3 spells CSASQGMNYGYTF. The chain has TRBV20-1 and TRBJ1-2; with no DNA, the TCRdb D assignment of TRBD1 cannot be verified. The germline V gene encodes CDR1 DFQATT and CDR2 SNEGSKA (reference sequence). The CDR3 sequence is 13 residues long.